This entry lists 10 T cell receptor beta chains sequenced from one sample in a study of regulatory T cells in long-lasting Graves disease. Time point described: newly diagnosed GD, antithyroid drugs for less than 3 months. Scientists built the TCR library using RNA that was extracted from PBMCs. Through Arm-PCR of CDR3 regions and iRepertoire HTBI primers, TCR beta libraries were built. TCRdb processed the multiplex PCR reads anew with MiXCR; each CDR3 protein has one entry. The sample has 350,000 to 550,000 distinct CDR3 sequences, around 15% seen once. Separately, the same data were catalogued under a study of T cells in Graves' hyperthyroidism and ophthalmopathy.

The sequencing here drew on peripheral blood mononuclear cells (PBMCs), taken at new diagnosis, from a patient treated with antithyroid drugs. The receptors were gathered from a woman in her forties or fifties with Graves disease.

This clonotype was found many times. This chain uses TRBV7-9 with TRBJ1-1; D unclear. CDR3 size: 12 residues. Looked up from germline, CDR1 is SEHNR and CDR2 is FQNEAQ (reference sequence). V lost 3 bases, J lost 7 bases, and 9 bases lay in between. DNA for the CDR3: TGTGCCAGCAGCTTGGACGGATTTGAAGCTTTCTTT. Its protein product is CASSLDGFEAFF.

This clonotype appeared many times. The genes are TRBV7-3 and TRBJ2-1, with TRBD2 identical over 7 bases. Trimming took 2 bases from V and 2 from J; bases not matched to a gene: 9. The CDR3 extends over 17 amino acids. Germline-derived CDR1 and CDR2 are SGHTA and FQGTGA. The CDR3 region has the DNA TGTGCCAGCAGCTTAGGGCCCGGGCGGGAGCCCTACAATGAGCAGTTCTTC. This sequence encodes CASSLGPGREPYNEQFF.

The chain's CDR3 is CATGLAGDEQYF. CDR3 in DNA: TGTGCCACGGGACTAGCGGGAGACGAGCAGTACTTC. This chain uses TRBV10-3 with TRBJ2-7; 14 bases match TRBD2. The CDR3 has 12 amino acids. V dropped 10 bases and J dropped 5; count of bases not matched to a gene: 1. Per the germline V gene, CDR1 is ENHRY and CDR2 is SYGVKD.

There are a few counts of this clonotype. CDR3 in DNA: TGCGCCAGCACTCTCCAGAGCTCCTACAATGAGCAGTTCTTC. Its protein is CASTLQSSYNEQFF. The V gene is TRBV5-1, the J gene TRBJ2-1; no reliable D call. Germline CDR1 reads SGHRS; CDR2 reads YFSETQ. The CDR3 has 14 residues. Trimming stripped 6 bases from V and 0 bases from J, with 10 bases between. Based on the CDR3 plus reference TRBV5-1 and TRBJ2-1, the full variable domain is KAGVTQTPRYLIKTRGQQVTLSCSPISGHRSVSWYQQTPGQGLQFLFEYFSETQRNKGNFPGRFSGRQFSNSRSEMNVSTLELGDSALYLCASTLQSSYNEQFFGPGTRLTVL.

This clonotype was seen repeatedly, ten times or more. The V and J genes are TRBV27 and TRBJ1-1, with a possible D match to TRBD1 (5 bases). There are 12 residues in the CDR3. Trimming took off 6 bases at V and 1 base at J, with 6 bases between the two ends. Germline assignment: CDR1 MNHEY and CDR2 SMNVEV (reference sequence). In nucleotides, the CDR3 is TGTGCCAGCAGGACAGCGAACACTGAAGCTTTCTTT. This encodes CASRTANTEAFF.

The chain combines TRBV27 with TRBJ1-5, with a possible D match to TRBD1 (5 bases). V was cut by 6 bases and J by 2 bases, with 17 bases left in between. The CDR3 length is 16 residues. Germline V gives CDR1 MNHEY, CDR2 SMNVEV (reference sequence). The CDR3 reads CASRPRGGLGNQPQHF. CDR3 nucleotide sequence: TGTGCCAGCAGACCTAGGGGCGGCTTAGGCAATCAGCCCCAGCATTTT.

This clonotype occurred many times. V and J are TRBV2 and TRBJ2-1; 9 nucleotides line up with TRBD2. V shed 6 bases and J 1 base; nucleotides not matched to a gene: 7. The CDR3 is 16 amino acids. CDR1 SNHLY and CDR2 FYNNEI come from the germline V gene. Written as DNA, the CDR3 is TGTGCCAGCAGGAAACCGGGACTAGCTTCCTACAATGAGCAGTTCTTC. This codes for CASRKPGLASYNEQFF.

This clonotype was seen repeatedly, ten times or more. The junction and the germline gene differ at one end; a read error may be behind it. The chain recombines TRBV3-1 with TRBJ1-5, with D possibly matching TRBD1 (6 bases). From germline, CDR1 is LGHDT and CDR2 YNNKEL (reference sequence). The CDR3 contains 16 residues. CDR3 in amino acids: CASSPTAGVGNQPQHF. CDR3 nucleotides: TGTGCCAGCAGCCCGACGGCAGGGGTGGGCAATCAGCCACAGCATTTT.

V and J are TRBV12-3 or TRBV12-4 and TRBJ2-3; 11 bases fit TRBD1. The V segment lost 6 bases and the J segment 2 bases; nucleotides outside the gene matches: 7. The CDR3 covers 16 residues. CDR3: CASSRPDRGHTDTQYF. CDR3 DNA sequence: TGTGCCAGCAGCCGACCGGACAGGGGGCACACAGATACGCAGTATTTT.

This clonotype was counted ten times or more. The rearrangement uses TRBV10-3 and TRBJ1-2; weak D call: TRBD1 (6 bases). From germline, CDR1 is ENHRY and CDR2 SYGVKD. The CDR3 loop spans 12 amino acids. Deletions cut 11 bases from V and 1 base from J, with 11 bases between. CDR3 in DNA: TGTGCCGGGAGGGGGGTTAACTATGGCTACACCTTC. Translation: CAGRGVNYGYTF.